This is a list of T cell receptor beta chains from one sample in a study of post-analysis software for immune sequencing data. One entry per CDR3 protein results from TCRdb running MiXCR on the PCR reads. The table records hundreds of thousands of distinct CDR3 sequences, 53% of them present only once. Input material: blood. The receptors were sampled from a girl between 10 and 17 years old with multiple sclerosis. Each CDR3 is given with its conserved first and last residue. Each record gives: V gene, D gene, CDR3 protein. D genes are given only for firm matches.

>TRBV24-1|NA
CATSDSMSTDTQYF
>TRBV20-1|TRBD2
CSAEGLAGGNNEQFF
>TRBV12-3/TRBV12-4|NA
CASSWGGEQYF
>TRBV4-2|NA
CASSQPPGIARLEQFF
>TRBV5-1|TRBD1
CASSATGSPYGYTF
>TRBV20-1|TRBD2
CSAPYTQGGLYEQYF
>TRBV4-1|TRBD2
CASSQLPSGLADTQYF
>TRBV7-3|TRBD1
CASNRGSGNEQFF
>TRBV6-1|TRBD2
CASSRRPLGASGIYEQYF
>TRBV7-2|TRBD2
CASSLGISGIHNGQFF
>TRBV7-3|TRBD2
CASSSPGLAGGGSSYNEQFF
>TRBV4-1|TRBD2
CASSHSTSGGAYNEQFF
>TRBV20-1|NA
CSATRDQTRRDEQYF
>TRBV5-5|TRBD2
CASSFGTSDTDTQYF
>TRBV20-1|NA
CSARGHTADCGYTF
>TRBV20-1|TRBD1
CSASLAPGDRGQGILNEQFF
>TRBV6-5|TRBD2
CASSYGLAGGPDTQYF
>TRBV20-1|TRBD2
CSAGPGLGGYNEQFF
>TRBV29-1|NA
CGVRDSYEQYF
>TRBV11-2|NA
CASSLVGTSVQFF
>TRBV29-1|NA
CSVDRASGEQYF
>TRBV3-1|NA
CASSHQGMPGANVLTF